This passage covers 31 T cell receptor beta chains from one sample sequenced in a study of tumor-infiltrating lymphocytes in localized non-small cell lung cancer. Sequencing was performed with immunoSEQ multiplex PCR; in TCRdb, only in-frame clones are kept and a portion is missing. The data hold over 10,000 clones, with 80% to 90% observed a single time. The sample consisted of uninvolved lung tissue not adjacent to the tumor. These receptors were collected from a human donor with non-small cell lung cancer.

In nucleotides, the CDR3 is TGTGCCAGCAGCATGGGACAGGGGGCGACCGGGGAGCTGTTTTTT. It yields the protein CASSMGQGATGELFF. The chain has TRBV11-2 and TRBJ2-2; TRBD1 matches at 12 bases. The germline gives CDR1 SGHAT, CDR2 FQNNGV. The CDR3 length is 15 residues. The V segment lost 5 bases and the J segment 5 bases; nucleotides outside the gene matches: 3.

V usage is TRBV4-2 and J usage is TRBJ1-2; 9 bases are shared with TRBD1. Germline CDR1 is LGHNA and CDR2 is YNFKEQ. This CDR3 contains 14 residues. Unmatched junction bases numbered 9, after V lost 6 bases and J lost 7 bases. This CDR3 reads CASREPGQGVGYTF. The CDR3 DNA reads TGTGCCAGCAGGGAACCGGGACAGGGAGTTGGCTACACCTTC.

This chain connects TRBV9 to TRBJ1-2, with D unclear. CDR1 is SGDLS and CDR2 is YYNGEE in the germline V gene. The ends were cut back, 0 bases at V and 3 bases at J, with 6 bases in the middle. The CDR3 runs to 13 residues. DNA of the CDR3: TGTGCCAGCAGCGTAGCGGGAGACTATGGCTACACCTTC. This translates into CASSVAGDYGYTF.

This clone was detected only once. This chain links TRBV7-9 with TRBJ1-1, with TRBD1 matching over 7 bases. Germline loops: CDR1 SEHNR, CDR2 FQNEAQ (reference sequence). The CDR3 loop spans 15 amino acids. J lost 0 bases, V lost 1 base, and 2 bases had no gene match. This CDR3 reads CASSLGDRVNTEAFF. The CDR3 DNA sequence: TGTGCCAGCAGCTTAGGAGACAGGGTGAACACTGAAGCTTTCTTT. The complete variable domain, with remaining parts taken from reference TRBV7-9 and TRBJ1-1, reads DTGVSQNPRHKITKRGQNVTFRCDPISEHNRLYWYRQTLGQGPEFLTYFQNEAQLEKSRLLSDRFSAERPKGSFSTLEIQRTEQGDSAMYLCASSLGDRVNTEAFFGQGTRLTVV.

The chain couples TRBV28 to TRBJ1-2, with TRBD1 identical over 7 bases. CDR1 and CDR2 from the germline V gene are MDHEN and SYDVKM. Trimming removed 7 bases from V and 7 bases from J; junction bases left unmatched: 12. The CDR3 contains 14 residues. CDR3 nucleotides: TGTGCCAGCACTGCCGGGACAGATACGTCTGGCTACACCTTC. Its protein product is CASTAGTDTSGYTF.

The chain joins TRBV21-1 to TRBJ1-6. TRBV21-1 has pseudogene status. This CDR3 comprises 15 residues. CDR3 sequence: CASSKGGAENSPLHF. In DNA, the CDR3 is TGTGCCAGCAGCAAAGGAGGGGCGGAAAATTCACCCCTCCACTTT.

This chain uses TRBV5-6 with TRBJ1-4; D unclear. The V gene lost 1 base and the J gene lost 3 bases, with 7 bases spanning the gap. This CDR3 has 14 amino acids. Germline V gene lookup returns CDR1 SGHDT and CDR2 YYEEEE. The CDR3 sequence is CASSLRQPNEKLFF. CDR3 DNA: TGTGCCAGCAGCTTGAGGCAGCCTAATGAAAAACTGTTTTTT. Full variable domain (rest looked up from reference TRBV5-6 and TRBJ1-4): DAGVTQSPTHLIKTRGQQVTLRCSPKSGHDTVSWYQQALGQGPQFIFQYYEEEERQRGNFPDRFSGHQFPNYSSELNVNALLLGDSALYLCASSLRQPNEKLFFGSGTQLSVL.

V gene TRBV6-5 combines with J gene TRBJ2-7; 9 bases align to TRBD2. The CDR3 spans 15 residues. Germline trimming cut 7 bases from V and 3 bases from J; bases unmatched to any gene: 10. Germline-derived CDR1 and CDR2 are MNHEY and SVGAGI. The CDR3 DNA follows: TGTGCCAGCACCATTGGGGCGGGGGGGAACTACGAGCAGTACTTC. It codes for CASTIGAGGNYEQYF.

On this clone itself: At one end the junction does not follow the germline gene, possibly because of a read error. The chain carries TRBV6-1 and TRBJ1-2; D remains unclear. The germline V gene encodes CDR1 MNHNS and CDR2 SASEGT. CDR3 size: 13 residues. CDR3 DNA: TGTGCCAGCAATGAACGCAGGCCCTATGGCTACACCTTC. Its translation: CASNERRPYGYTF.

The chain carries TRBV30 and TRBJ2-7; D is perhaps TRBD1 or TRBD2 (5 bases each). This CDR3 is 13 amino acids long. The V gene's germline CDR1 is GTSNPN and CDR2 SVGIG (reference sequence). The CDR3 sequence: CAFSGPSSYEQYF. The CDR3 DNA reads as TGTGCATTCTCGGGGCCGAGCTCCTACGAGCAGTACTTC.

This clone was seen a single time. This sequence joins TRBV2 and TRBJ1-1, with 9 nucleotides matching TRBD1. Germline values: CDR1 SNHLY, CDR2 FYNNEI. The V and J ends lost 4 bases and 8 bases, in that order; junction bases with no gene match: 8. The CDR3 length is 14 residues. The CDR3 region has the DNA TGTGCCAGCAGTGGGGACAGGGACCTCTTAGAAGCTTTCTTT. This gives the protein CASSGDRDLLEAFF.

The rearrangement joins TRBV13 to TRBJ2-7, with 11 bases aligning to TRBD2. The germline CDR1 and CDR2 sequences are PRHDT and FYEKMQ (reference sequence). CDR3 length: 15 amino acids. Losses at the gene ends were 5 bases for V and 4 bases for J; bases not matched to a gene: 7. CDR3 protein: CASSDTSGSRYEQYF. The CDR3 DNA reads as TGTGCCAGCAGCGACACTAGCGGGAGTAGGTACGAGCAGTACTTC.

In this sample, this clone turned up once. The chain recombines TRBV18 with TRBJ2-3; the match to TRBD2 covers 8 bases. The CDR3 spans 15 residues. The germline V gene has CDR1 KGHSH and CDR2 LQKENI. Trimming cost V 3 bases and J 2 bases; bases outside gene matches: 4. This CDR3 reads CASSPLGGATDTQYF. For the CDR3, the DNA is TGTGCCAGCTCACCCCTCGGGGGGGCCACAGATACGCAGTATTTT.

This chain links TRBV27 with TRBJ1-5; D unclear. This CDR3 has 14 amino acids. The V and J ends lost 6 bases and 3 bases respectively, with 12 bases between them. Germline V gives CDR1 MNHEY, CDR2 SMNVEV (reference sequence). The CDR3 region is CASRITANNQPQHF. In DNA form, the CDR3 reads TGTGCCAGCAGAATAACAGCGAACAATCAGCCCCAGCATTTT.

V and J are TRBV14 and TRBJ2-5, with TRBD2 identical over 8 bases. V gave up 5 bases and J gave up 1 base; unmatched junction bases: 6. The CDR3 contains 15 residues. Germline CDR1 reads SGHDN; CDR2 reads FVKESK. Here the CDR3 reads CASSKIAGIQETQYF. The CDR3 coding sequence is TGTGCCAGCAGCAAAATAGCGGGGATCCAAGAGACCCAGTACTTC.

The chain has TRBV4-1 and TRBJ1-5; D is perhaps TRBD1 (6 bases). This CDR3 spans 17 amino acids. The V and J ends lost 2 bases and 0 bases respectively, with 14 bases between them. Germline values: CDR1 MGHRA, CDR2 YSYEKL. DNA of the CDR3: TGCGCCAGCAGCCAATTCCATGAGGGGGTTAGCAATCAGCCCCAGCATTTT. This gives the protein CASSQFHEGVSNQPQHF.

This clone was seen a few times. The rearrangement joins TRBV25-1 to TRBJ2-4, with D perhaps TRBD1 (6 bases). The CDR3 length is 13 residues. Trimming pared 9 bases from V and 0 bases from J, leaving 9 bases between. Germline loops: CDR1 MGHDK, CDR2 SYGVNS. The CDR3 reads CARAGVAKNIQYF. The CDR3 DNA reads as TGTGCCAGGGCAGGGGTAGCCAAAAACATTCAGTACTTC.

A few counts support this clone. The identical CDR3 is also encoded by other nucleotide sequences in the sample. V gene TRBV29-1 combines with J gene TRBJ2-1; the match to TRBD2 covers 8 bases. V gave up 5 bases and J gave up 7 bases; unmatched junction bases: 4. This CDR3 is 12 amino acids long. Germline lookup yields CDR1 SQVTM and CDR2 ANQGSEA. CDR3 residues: CSVRAGGNEQFF. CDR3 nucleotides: TGCAGCGTTCGGGCGGGAGGAAATGAGCAGTTCTTC.

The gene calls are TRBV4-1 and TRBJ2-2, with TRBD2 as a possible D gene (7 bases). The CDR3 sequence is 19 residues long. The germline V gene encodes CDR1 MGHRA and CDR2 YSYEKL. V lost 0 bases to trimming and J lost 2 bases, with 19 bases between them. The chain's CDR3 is CASSQDRWEGGGNTGELFF. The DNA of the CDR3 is TGCGCCAGCAGCCAAGATCGATGGGAGGGAGGGGGAAACACCGGGGAGCTGTTTTTT.

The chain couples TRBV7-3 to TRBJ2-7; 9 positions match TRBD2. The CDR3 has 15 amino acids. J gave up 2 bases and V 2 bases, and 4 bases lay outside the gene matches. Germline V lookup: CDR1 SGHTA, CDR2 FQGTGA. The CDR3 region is CASSLGPSGTYEQYF. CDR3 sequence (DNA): TGTGCCAGCAGCTTAGGTCCTAGCGGGACCTACGAGCAGTACTTC.

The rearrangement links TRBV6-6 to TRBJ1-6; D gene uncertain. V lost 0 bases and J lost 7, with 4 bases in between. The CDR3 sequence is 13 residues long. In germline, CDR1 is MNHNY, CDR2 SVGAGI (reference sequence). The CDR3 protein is CASSYSENSPLHF. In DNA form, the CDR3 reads TGTGCCAGCAGTTACTCGGAGAATTCACCCCTCCACTTT.

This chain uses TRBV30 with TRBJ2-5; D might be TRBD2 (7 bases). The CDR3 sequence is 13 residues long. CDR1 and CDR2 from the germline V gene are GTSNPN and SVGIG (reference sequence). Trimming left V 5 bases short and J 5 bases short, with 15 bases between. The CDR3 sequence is CAWGRGGWETQYF. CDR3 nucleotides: TGTGCCTGGGGTAGGGGGGGATGGGAGACCCAGTACTTC.

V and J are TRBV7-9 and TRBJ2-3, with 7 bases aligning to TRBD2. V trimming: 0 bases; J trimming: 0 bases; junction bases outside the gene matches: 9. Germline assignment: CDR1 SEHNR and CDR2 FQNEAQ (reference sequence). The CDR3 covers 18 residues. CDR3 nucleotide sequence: TGTGCCAGCAGCTTAGCGTCGGCAGCGGGAACTAGCACAGATACGCAGTATTTT. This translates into CASSLASAAGTSTDTQYF.

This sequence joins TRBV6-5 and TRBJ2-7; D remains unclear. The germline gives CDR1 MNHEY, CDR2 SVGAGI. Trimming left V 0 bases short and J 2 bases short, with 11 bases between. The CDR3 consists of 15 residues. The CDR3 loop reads CASSYSPKLTYEQYF. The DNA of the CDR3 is TGTGCCAGCAGTTACTCACCGAAGCTAACCTACGAGCAGTACTTC.

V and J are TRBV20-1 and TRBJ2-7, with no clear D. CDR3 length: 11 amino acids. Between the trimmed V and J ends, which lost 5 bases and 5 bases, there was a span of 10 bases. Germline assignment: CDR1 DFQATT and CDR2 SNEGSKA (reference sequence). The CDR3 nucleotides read TGCAGTGCTCCGCTCCAAAACGAGCAGTACTTC. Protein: CSAPLQNEQYF.

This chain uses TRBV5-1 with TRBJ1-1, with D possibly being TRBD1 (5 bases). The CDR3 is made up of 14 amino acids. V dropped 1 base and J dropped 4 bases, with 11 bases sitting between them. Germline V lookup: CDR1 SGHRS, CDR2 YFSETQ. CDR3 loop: CASSLIGGSTEAFF. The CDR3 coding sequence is TGCGCCAGCAGCTTGATTGGGGGGAGCACTGAAGCTTTCTTT.

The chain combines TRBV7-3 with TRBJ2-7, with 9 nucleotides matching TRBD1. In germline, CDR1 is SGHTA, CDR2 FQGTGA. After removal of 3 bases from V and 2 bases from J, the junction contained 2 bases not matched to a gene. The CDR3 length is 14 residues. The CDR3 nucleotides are TGTGCCAGCAGCTTGGGACAGGGAGCCTACGAGCAGTACTTC. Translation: CASSLGQGAYEQYF.

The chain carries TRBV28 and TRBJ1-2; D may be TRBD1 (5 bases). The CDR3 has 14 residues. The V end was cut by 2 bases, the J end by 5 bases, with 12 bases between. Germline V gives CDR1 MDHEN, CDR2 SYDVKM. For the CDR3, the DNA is TGTGCCAGCAGTTTAGAGGGGCCGGGATATGGCTACACCTTC. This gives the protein CASSLEGPGYGYTF.

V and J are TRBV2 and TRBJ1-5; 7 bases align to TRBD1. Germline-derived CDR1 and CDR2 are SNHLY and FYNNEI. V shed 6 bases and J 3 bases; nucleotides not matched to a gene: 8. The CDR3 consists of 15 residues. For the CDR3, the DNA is TGTGCCAGCAGGAGGGAGGGGGCTCCCAATCAGCCCCAGCATTTT. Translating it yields CASRREGAPNQPQHF.

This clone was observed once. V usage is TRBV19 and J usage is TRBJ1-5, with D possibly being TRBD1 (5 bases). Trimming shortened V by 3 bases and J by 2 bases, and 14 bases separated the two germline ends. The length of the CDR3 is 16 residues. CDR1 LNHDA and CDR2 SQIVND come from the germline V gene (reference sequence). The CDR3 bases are TGTGCCAGTAGTATTTTGGGCAGGGCGGGCAATCAGCCCCAGCATTTT. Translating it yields CASSILGRAGNQPQHF.

The CDR3 loop is CASSVSSTDTQYF. CDR3 in DNA: TGTGCCAGCAGTGTTTCTAGCACAGATACGCAGTATTTT. The chain combines TRBV6-4 with TRBJ2-3; D is undetermined. This CDR3 region has 13 residues. Germline V CDR1 and CDR2: MRHNA, SNTAGT. Trimming left V 4 bases short and J 0 bases short, with 5 bases between.